Sequencing of this T cell receptor (beta chain) was carried out in a study of blood T cells in healthy people across ages. Findings and limits, study-wide: Long-lived donors exceeded aged donors in naive CD4+ cells and diversity.

A few counts support this clonotype. The antigen remains undetermined. Using a J-beta primer mix together with a sample-barcoded 5' primer, a second PCR was run for roughly 7 to 11 cycles. TCRdb recomputed calls from the 5' RACE reads with MiXCR, one row per CDR3 protein. Here the sample spans approximately 2,000,000 distinct CDR3 sequences, roughly two fifths being singletons. V was shortened by 5 bases and J by 2 bases, with 6 bases between the two germline ends. Germline V gives CDR1 SQVTM, CDR2 ANQGSEA. CDR3 length: 11 residues. The sequenced material came from blood. The receptor was derived from a human donor in good health. The chain recombines TRBV29-1 with TRBJ2-5, with D unclear. The CDR3 sequence is CSVWRQETQYF. CDR3 sequence (DNA): TGCAGCGTTTGGCGACAAGAGACCCAGTACTTC.